These 10 T cell receptor beta chains originate from one sample sequenced in a study of T cell responses to AZD1222 COVID-19 vaccine. The repertoire was sequenced with immunoSEQ multiplex PCR; TCRdb's copy has only in-frame clones and lacks some. This sample carries over 150,000 clones, 85% to 95% of them seen once, and the ten largest clones take about 1.5%. The source material was peripheral blood, sampled 28 days after the second AZD1222 dose. The origin of the receptors is an adult who received the AZD1222 COVID-19 vaccine.

The chain combines TRBV5-1 with TRBJ2-6; the D gene is possibly TRBD1 (6 bases). The CDR3 has 22 amino acids. Trimming shortened V by 0 bases and J by 0 bases, and 25 bases separated the two germline ends. Germline V gene data show CDR1 as SGHRS and CDR2 as YFSETQ. CDR3 coding DNA: TGCGCCAGCAGCTTGGGCCCTTCTGGGTCCGGGACAACGATCTCTGGGGCCAACGTCCTGACTTTC. This codes for CASSLGPSGSGTTISGANVLTF.

This chain uses TRBV9 with TRBJ2-1, with D possibly matching TRBD2 (6 bases). CDR1 and CDR2 from the germline V gene are SGDLS and YYNGEE. V lost 0 bases and J lost 3, with 10 bases in between. This CDR3 comprises 15 residues. Here the CDR3 DNA reads TGTGCCAGCAGCGTAGAGGGAGGCAACTACAATGAGCAGTTCTTC. Its translation: CASSVEGGNYNEQFF.

The chain employs TRBV28 and TRBJ1-1; unclear D gene. The V and J ends lost 8 bases and 2 bases respectively, with 15 bases between them. Germline V lookup: CDR1 MDHEN, CDR2 SYDVKM. The CDR3 loop spans 14 amino acids. CDR3 sequence (DNA): TGTGCCAGCGGTGGTGTCGTGGGCAACACTGAAGCTTTCTTT. This sequence encodes CASGGVVGNTEAFF.

The chain is built from TRBV12-5 and TRBJ1-6; the D is unclear. The germline gives CDR1 LGHNT, CDR2 FRNRAP. V was shortened by 1 base and J by 5 bases, with 6 bases between the two germline ends. The CDR3 loop spans 14 amino acids. For the CDR3, the DNA is TGTGCTAGTGGTTTGGGCGGGAATAATTCACCCCTCCACTTT. Protein sequence: CASGLGGNNSPLHF.

The genes are TRBV6-6 and TRBJ2-7; TRBD2 aligns across 11 bases. The CDR3 runs 15 residues. Germline V gene data show CDR1 as MNHNY and CDR2 as SVGAGI (reference sequence). Trimming removed 7 bases from V and 4 bases from J; junction bases left unmatched: 9. The CDR3 DNA follows: TGTGCCAGCAATAAACTAGCGGGAGCCAGGTACGAGCAGTACTTC. This codes for CASNKLAGARYEQYF.

Regarding this clone: This may come from a read error, since a much larger clone is one base off. This chain connects TRBV4-3 to TRBJ1-1; D remains ambiguous. This CDR3 has 14 amino acids. CDR1 and CDR2 (germline): LGHNA, YSLEER. Trimming stripped 0 bases from V and 1 base from J, with 6 bases between. For the CDR3, the DNA is TGCGCCAGCAGCCAAGATTCGGGGAACACTGAAGCTTTCTTT. It codes for CASSQDSGNTEAFF.

The gene calls are TRBV19 and TRBJ2-1, with D maybe TRBD1 (5 bases). In germline, CDR1 is LNHDA, CDR2 SQIVND (reference sequence). V lost 10 bases and J 4 bases, leaving 17 bases between the germline ends. The CDR3 covers 14 residues. The CDR3 reads CATGIQGWYNEQFF. In nucleotides, the CDR3 is TGTGCCACCGGTATCCAGGGTTGGTACAATGAGCAGTTCTTC.

The CDR3 nucleotides read TGCAGCGTTGTGGGCAACTCGGGGCAGTACTTC. Its protein product is CSVVGNSGQYF. The rearrangement links TRBV29-1 to TRBJ2-7; D is uncertain. V lost 4 bases, J lost 9 bases, and 13 bases lay in between. In germline, CDR1 is SQVTM, CDR2 ANQGSEA. CDR3 size: 11 residues.

This chain joins TRBV2 and TRBJ2-7; TRBD2 might be the D (6 bases). V lost 7 bases and J lost 8, with 24 bases in between. The CDR3 is made up of 15 amino acids. The germline V gene has CDR1 SNHLY and CDR2 FYNNEI. CDR3 residues: CASKGTTGLRVKQYF. The CDR3 DNA reads TGTGCCAGCAAAGGTACGACGGGACTGCGGGTAAAGCAGTACTTC.

The chain joins TRBV4-3 to TRBJ1-1, with a possible D match to TRBD1 (5 bases). V lost 1 base and J 1 base, leaving 16 bases between the germline ends. The CDR3 is made up of 17 amino acids. Germline CDR1 reads LGHNA; CDR2 reads YSLEER. CDR3: CASSQGLVRGGNTEAFF. CDR3 DNA sequence: TGCGCCAGCAGCCAAGGGCTAGTACGGGGCGGGAACACTGAAGCTTTCTTT.